This T cell receptor beta chain originates from a study of blood T cells in healthy people across ages. To note about this clonotype: What it binds is not known.

Trimming cost V 3 bases and J 7 bases; bases outside gene matches: 3. The CDR3 consists of 14 residues. Germline V gene lookup returns CDR1 LNHDA and CDR2 SQIVND (reference sequence). Whole-study findings and limits: Whereas aged donors had fewer naive CD4+ cells, long-lived donors had more of them and higher diversity. TCR beta diversity, measured per million T cells, fell in a roughly linear way with age.

A second about 7 to 12 cycle PCR used barcoded and J-beta primers. At least 2.5 million CDR3-containing paired-end reads were obtained per sample. In TCRdb, the 5' RACE reads were re-called with MiXCR into one record per CDR3 protein. The sample contains approximately 1.5 million distinct CDR3 sequences, 35% to 45% of which appear only once. Input material: blood. The chain is built from TRBV19 and TRBJ2-2; 9 bases line up with TRBD1. The TCR originated in a woman aged 18-29 years in good health. In nucleotides, the CDR3 is TGTGCCAGTAGTATGGGACAGGGTGGCGGGGAGCTGTTTTTT. This sequence encodes CASSMGQGGGELFF.